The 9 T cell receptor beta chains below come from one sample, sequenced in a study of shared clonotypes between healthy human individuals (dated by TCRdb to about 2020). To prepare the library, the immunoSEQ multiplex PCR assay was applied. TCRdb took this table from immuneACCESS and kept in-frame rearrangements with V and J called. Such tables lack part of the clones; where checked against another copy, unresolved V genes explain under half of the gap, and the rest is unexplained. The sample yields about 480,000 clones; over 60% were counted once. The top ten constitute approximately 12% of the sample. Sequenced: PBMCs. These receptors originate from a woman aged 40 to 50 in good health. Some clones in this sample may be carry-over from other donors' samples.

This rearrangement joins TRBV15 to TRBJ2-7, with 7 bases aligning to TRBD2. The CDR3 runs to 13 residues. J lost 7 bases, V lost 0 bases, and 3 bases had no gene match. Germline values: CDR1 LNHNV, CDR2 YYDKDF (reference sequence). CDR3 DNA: TGTGCCACCAGCAGAGATCAGGGAGGGGAGCAGTACTTC. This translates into CATSRDQGGEQYF.

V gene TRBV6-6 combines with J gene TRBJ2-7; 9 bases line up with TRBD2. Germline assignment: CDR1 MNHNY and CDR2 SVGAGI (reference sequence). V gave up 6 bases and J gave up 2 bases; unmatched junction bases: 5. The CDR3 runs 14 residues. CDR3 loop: CASRETSGTYEQYF. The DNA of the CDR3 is TGTGCCAGCAGGGAGACTAGCGGTACCTACGAGCAGTACTTC.

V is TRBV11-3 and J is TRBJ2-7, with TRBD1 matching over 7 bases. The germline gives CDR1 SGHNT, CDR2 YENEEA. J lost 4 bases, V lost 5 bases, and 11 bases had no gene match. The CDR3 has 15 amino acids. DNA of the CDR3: TGTGCCAGCAGCATAAACTCCGGGACAGATTACGAGCAGTACTTC. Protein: CASSINSGTDYEQYF.

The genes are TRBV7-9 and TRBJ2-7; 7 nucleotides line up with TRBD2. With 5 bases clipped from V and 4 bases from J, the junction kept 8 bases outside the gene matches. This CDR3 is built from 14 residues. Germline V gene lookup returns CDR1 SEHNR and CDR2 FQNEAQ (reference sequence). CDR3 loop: CASSPGAGAYEQYF. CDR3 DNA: TGTGCCAGCAGCCCCGGGGCGGGAGCTTACGAGCAGTACTTC.

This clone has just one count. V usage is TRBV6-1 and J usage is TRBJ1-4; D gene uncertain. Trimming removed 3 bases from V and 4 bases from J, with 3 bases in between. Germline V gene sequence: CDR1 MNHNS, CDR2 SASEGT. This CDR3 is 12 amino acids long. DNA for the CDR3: TGTGCCAGCAGTGACAGTAATGAAAAACTGTTTTTT. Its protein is CASSDSNEKLFF.

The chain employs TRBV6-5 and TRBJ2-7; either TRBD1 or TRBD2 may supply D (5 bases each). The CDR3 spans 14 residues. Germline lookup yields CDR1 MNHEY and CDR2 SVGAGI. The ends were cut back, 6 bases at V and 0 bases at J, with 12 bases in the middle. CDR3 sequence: CASSRDESSYEQYF. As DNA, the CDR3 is TGTGCCAGCAGCCGGGACGAGAGCTCCTACGAGCAGTACTTC.

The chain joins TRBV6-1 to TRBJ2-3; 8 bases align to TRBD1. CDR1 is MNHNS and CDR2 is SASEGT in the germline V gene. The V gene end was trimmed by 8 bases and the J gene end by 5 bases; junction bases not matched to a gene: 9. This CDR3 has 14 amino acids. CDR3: CASAAAGGEDTQYF. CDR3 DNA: TGTGCCAGCGCGGCGGCAGGGGGCGAAGATACGCAGTATTTT.

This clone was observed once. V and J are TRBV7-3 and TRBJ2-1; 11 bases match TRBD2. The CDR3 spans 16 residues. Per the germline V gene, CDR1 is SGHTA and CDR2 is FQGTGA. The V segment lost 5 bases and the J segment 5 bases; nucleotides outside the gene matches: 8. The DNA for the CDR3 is TGTGCCAGCAGCAGAACTAGCGGGAGTGCCCACAATGAGCAGTTCTTC. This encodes CASSRTSGSAHNEQFF.

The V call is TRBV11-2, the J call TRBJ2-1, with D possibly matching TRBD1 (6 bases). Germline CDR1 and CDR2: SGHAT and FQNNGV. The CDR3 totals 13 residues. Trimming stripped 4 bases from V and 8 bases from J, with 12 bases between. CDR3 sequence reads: CASSSTGSDEQFF. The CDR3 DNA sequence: TGTGCCAGCAGCTCTACAGGGAGTGATGAGCAGTTCTTC. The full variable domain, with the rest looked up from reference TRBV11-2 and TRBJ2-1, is EAGVAQSPRYKIIEKRQSVAFWCNPISGHATLYWYQQILGQGPKLLIQFQNNGVVDDSQLPKDRFSAERLKGVDSTLKIQPAKLEDSAVYLCASSSTGSDEQFFGPGTRLTVL.